This section outlines one T cell receptor beta chain sequence together with its context. The target antigen is unknown. Together with a sample-barcoded 5' primer, a J-beta primer mix was included in a second PCR lasting roughly 6 to 12 cycles. TCRdb used MiXCR to reprocess the 5' RACE reads, holding one entry per CDR3 protein. Here the sample spans hundreds of thousands of distinct CDR3 sequences, just over 55% being singletons. They isolated at least 6 million PBMCs from each sample. This specimen belongs to a study of blood T cells in healthy people across ages. The CDR3 covers 13 residues. Trimming pared 3 bases from V and 4 bases from J, leaving 9 bases between. Germline V gene lookup returns CDR1 MNHEY and CDR2 SMNVEV (reference sequence). Study-wide findings and caveats: Because sorting was not performed, PBMCs prevented conclusive naive versus antigen-experienced comparison. More naive CD4+ cells and higher diversity were found in long-lived than in aged donors. Roughly linear declines in TCR beta diversity per million T cells occurred with age.

J is TRBJ2-5 and V is TRBV27; D call uncertain. This TCR came from a man aged 35-49 years in good health. Input material: blood. The CDR3 here is CASSFSASETQYF. In nucleotides, the CDR3 is TGTGCCAGCAGTTTCTCGGCATCAGAGACCCAGTACTTC.